Sequencing of this T cell receptor beta chain was carried out in a study of CXCR3-negative and CXCR3-positive naive CD8 T cells. Findings and limits, study-wide: Fresh PBMCs were used in most assays, and CXCR3 expression partially decreased after cryopreservation. It was found that naive subsets had comparable surface CD5, and TCR strength was inferred from TRB CDR3 properties. Compared with CXCR3-negative naive cells, CXCR3-positive naive cells showed more hydrophobic TRB CDR3s. For memory CD8+ cells diversity was much lower, but both naive subsets had comparably high diversity.

CDR1 MGHRA and CDR2 YSYEKL come from the germline V gene. This CDR3 spans 18 amino acids. The method, 5' RACE with UMI labels, was used to prepare the TRB cDNA libraries. No DNA is given; TCRdb re-called the 5' RACE reads and lists each CDR3 protein once. The sample holds 90,000 to 150,000 distinct CDR3 sequences. With respect to this clonotype: Antigen unknown.

CD45RO-CCR7+CD27+CD95- marked naive CD8+ T cells. The receptor comes from a human donor in good health. Some clones in this sample may be carry-over from other donors' samples. The sample was naive CXCR3+ CD8+ T cells from blood. The subset denotes: CD45RO-CCR7+CD27+CD95- naive CD8+ T cells expressing CXCR3 (TNR3+). The chain joins TRBV4-1 to TRBJ2-3; TCRdb's D call of TRBD2 is untestable without DNA. Here the CDR3 reads CASSQDRILAGSTDTQYF.